This is a list of T cell receptor beta chains from one sample in a study of shared clonotypes between healthy human individuals. The assay was immunoSEQ multiplex PCR, and TCRdb's table has in-frame clones only and misses some. The repertoire includes around 700,000 clones, less than 80% of them detected once, and around 1.7% sits in the top ten. The sequenced sample consisted of memory CD4+ T cells sorted from blood. The receptors originated from a woman aged 30 to 39 in good health. Each CDR3 is given with its conserved first and last residue. A D gene is named only where the DNA matches it firmly. The size field is filled for only some rows; it gives once, few, many or a size class.

j_call: TRBJ2-7; clone_size: .; v_call: TRBV27; d_call: .; cdr3_nt: TGTGCCAGCAGTTTATCCGTAACTAGCTACTACGAGCAGTACTTC; cdr3_aa: CASSLSVTSYYEQYF
j_call: TRBJ2-7; clone_size: .; v_call: TRBV19; d_call: TRBD1; cdr3_nt: TGTGCCAGTAGTGCCGGACAGGGGTCTAGTTACGAGCAGTACTTC; cdr3_aa: CASSAGQGSSYEQYF
j_call: TRBJ2-5; clone_size: .; v_call: TRBV6-1; d_call: TRBD2; cdr3_nt: TGTGCCAGCAGTGGGCGGGGGTACCAAGAGACCCAGTACTTC; cdr3_aa: CASSGRGYQETQYF
j_call: TRBJ2-3; clone_size: few; v_call: TRBV5-4; d_call: .; cdr3_nt: TGTGCCAGCAGCATTGCCATCGGGGCCACAGATACGCAGTATTTT; cdr3_aa: CASSIAIGATDTQYF
j_call: TRBJ1-6; clone_size: .; v_call: TRBV28; d_call: .; cdr3_nt: TGTGCCAGCATTGATGGGCGCCGAAATAATTCACCCCTCCACTTT; cdr3_aa: CASIDGRRNNSPLHF
j_call: TRBJ2-5; clone_size: .; v_call: TRBV19; d_call: .; cdr3_nt: TGTGCCAGTAGTATAGGCCTAGGAGAGACCCAGTACTTC; cdr3_aa: CASSIGLGETQYF
j_call: TRBJ1-3; clone_size: .; v_call: TRBV4-1; d_call: .; cdr3_nt: TGCGCCAGCAGCCAAGCGATCTTATTCTCTGGAAACACCATATATTTT; cdr3_aa: CASSQAILFSGNTIYF
j_call: TRBJ2-1; clone_size: .; v_call: TRBV5-1; d_call: TRBD2; cdr3_nt: TGCGCCAGCAGCGCCTCTGTGCGGGAGGGAAGGAATGAGCAGTTCTTC; cdr3_aa: CASSASVREGRNEQFF
j_call: TRBJ2-7; clone_size: .; v_call: TRBV19; d_call: TRBD1; cdr3_nt: TGTGCCACCAGCTATCGGACAGGGGTTACCGAGCAGTACTTC; cdr3_aa: CATSYRTGVTEQYF
j_call: TRBJ2-7; clone_size: .; v_call: TRBV6-5; d_call: .; cdr3_nt: TGTGCCAGCAGTTACTCGGGACACCCCTACGAGCAGTACTTC; cdr3_aa: CASSYSGHPYEQYF
j_call: TRBJ2-3; clone_size: .; v_call: TRBV5-1; d_call: TRBD2; cdr3_nt: TGCGCCAGCAGCCTGCCCGGGACTAGCGAAGAAGATACGCAGTATTTT; cdr3_aa: CASSLPGTSEEDTQYF
j_call: TRBJ2-3; clone_size: .; v_call: TRBV7-9; d_call: .; cdr3_nt: TGTGCCAGCAGCCCAGGGGACCAGCCCACAGATACGCAGTATTTT; cdr3_aa: CASSPGDQPTDTQYF
j_call: TRBJ1-3; clone_size: once; v_call: TRBV27; d_call: TRBD1; cdr3_nt: TGTGCCAGCAGTTCGGCAGGGGGGATAAACACCATATATTTT; cdr3_aa: CASSSAGGINTIYF
j_call: TRBJ1-4; clone_size: .; v_call: TRBV6-1; d_call: .; cdr3_nt: TGTGCCAGCAGGGGGAGGGAAAAACTGTTTTTT; cdr3_aa: CASRGREKLFF
j_call: TRBJ2-2; clone_size: .; v_call: TRBV5-1; d_call: .; cdr3_nt: TGCGCCAGCAGGGGGGCCCTCACCGGGGAGCTGTTTTTT; cdr3_aa: CASRGALTGELFF